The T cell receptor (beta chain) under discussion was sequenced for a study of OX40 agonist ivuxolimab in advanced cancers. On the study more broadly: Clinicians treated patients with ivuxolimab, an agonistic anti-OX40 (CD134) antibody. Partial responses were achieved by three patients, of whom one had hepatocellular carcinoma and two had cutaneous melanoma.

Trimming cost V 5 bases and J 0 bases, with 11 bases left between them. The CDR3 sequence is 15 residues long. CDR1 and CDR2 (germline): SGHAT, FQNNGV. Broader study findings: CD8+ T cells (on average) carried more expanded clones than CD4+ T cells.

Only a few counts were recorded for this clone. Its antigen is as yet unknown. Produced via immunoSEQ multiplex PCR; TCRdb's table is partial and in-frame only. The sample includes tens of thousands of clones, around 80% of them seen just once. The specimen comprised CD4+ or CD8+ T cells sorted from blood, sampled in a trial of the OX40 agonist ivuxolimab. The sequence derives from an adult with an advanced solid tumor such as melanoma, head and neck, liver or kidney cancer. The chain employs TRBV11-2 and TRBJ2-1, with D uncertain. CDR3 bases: TGTGCCAGCAGCCTCAGGAGAAGCTCCTACAATGAGCAGTTCTTC. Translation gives CASSLRRSSYNEQFF.